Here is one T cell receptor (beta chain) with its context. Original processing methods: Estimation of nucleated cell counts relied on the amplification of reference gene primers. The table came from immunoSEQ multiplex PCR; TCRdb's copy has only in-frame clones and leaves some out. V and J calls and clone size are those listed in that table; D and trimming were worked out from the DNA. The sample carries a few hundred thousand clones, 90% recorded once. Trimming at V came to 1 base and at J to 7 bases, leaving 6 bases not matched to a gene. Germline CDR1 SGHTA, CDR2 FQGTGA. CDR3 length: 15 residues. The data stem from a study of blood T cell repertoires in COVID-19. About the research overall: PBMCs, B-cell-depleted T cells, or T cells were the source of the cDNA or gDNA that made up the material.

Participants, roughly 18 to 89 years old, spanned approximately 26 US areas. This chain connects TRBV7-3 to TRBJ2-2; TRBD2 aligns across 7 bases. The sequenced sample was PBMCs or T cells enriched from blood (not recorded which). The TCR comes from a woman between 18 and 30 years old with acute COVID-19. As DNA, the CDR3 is TGTGCCAGCAGCTTAATAGGGACTATAGACGGGGAGCTGTTTTTT. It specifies CASSLIGTIDGELFF. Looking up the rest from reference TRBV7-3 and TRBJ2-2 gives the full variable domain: GAGVSQTPSNKVTEKGKYVELRCDPISGHTALYWYRQSLGQGPEFLIYFQGTGAADDSGLPNDRFFAVRPEGSVSTLKIQRTERGDSAVYLCASSLIGTIDGELFFGEGSRLTVL.